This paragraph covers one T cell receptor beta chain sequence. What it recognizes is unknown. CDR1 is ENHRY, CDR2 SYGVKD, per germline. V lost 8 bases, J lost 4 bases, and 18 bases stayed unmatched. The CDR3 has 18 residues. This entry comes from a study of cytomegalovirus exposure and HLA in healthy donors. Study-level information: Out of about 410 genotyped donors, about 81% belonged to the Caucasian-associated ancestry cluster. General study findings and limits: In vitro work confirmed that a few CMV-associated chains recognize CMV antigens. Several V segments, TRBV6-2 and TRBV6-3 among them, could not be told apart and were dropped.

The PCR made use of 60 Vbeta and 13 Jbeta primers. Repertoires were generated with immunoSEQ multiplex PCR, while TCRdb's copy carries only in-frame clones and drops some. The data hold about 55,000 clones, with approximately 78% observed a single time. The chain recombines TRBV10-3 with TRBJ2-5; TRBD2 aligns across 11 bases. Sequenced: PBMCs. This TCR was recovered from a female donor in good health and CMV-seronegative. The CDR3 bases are TGTGCCATCGCGAGAACTGCCGGGATAGCGGGGGGGCCAGAGACCCAGTACTTC. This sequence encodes CAIARTAGIAGGPETQYF.